These 24 T cell receptor beta chains were all obtained from the same sample, sequenced in a study of glioma-infiltrating T cells after dendritic cell vaccination. Clones were read by immunoSEQ multiplex PCR, and TCRdb kept only the in-frame ones, dropping some. Among 93,000 or so clones listed, around three quarters were seen once. The source was blood, collected before dendritic cell vaccination. These receptor sequences come from a human donor with glioblastoma.

The V and J genes are TRBV18 and TRBJ2-7, with TRBD2 as a possible D gene (5 bases). This CDR3 is built from 13 residues. In germline, CDR1 is KGHSH, CDR2 LQKENI. Trimming shortened V by 1 base and J by 6 bases, and 10 bases separated the two germline ends. CDR3 region: CASSPREGREQYF. CDR3 DNA: TGTGCCAGCTCACCACGAGAGGGTCGCGAGCAGTACTTC.

This chain joins TRBV27 and TRBJ2-2; a weak D match, TRBD1 (5 bases). V shed 2 bases and J shed 5 bases, with 9 bases lying between them. CDR1 is MNHEY, CDR2 SMNVEV, per germline (reference sequence). This CDR3 contains 14 residues. The DNA of the CDR3 is TGTGCCAGCAGTTTAGCTGGGGCAACCGGGGAGCTGTTTTTT. Translated: CASSLAGATGELFF.

The V and J genes are TRBV29-1 and TRBJ2-1; 11 bases are shared with TRBD1. Per germline, CDR1 SQVTM and CDR2 ANQGSEA. Losses at the gene ends were 3 bases for V and 7 bases for J; bases not matched to a gene: 14. The CDR3 covers 17 residues. For the CDR3, the DNA is TGCAGCGTTGAGGGCTATGGACAGGGGGCGGTTATGAATGAGCAGTTCTTC. Its translation: CSVEGYGQGAVMNEQFF.

This chain connects TRBV7-3 to TRBJ2-5; D is possibly TRBD1 (6 bases). The CDR3 has 13 residues. Germline CDR1 reads SGHTA; CDR2 reads FQGTGA. With 5 bases removed from V and 11 bases from J, the gap between germline ends came to 18 bases. CDR3 region: CASSQTSSGQQYF. The CDR3 DNA reads as TGTGCCAGCAGCCAAACCTCCTCGGGACAACAGTACTTC.

This clone was detected only once. This sequence joins TRBV5-6 and TRBJ2-3; D perhaps matches TRBD2 (5 bases). Germline-derived CDR1 and CDR2 are SGHDT and YYEEEE. V was shortened by 2 bases and J by 6 bases, with 13 bases between the two germline ends. CDR3 length: 14 residues. CDR3 nucleotides: TGTGCCAGCAGCTTCGGGCGGGTTGCGGATACGCAGTATTTT. It yields the protein CASSFGRVADTQYF.

The chain links TRBV2 to TRBJ2-2; 12 bases agree with TRBD2. CDR3 length equals 15 residues. Germline-derived CDR1 and CDR2 are SNHLY and FYNNEI. The trim removed 8 bases at V and 0 bases at J, leaving 1 base unmatched. The CDR3 here is CASGLAGSNTGELFF. CDR3 nucleotide sequence: TGTGCCAGCGGACTAGCGGGATCGAACACCGGGGAGCTGTTTTTT.

CDR3 amino acids: CASSPRGSSYEQYF. For the CDR3, the DNA is TGTGCCAGCAGTCCACGAGGAAGCTCCTACGAGCAGTACTTC. The V and J genes are TRBV27 and TRBJ2-7; D unresolved. V lost 5 bases, J lost 0 bases, and 11 bases lay in between. CDR1 is MNHEY and CDR2 is SMNVEV in the germline V gene (reference sequence). The CDR3 contains 14 residues.

The chain uses TRBV5-4 and TRBJ2-1; TRBD2 matches at 10 bases. This CDR3 comprises 15 residues. V lost 4 bases and J lost 2; bases outside the gene matches: 3. The germline CDR1 and CDR2 sequences are SGHNT and YYREEE (reference sequence). CDR3 nucleotides: TGTGCCAGCAGCCTCGGGACTAGCGCCTACAATGAGCAGTTCTTC. Its translation: CASSLGTSAYNEQFF.

The genes are TRBV7-2 and TRBJ2-1, with 9 nucleotides matching TRBD2. Germline CDR1 reads SGHTA; CDR2 reads FQGNSA. This CDR3 has 15 residues. Germline trimming cut 5 bases from V and 8 bases from J; bases unmatched to any gene: 10. The CDR3 sequence: CASSLLAGGSHEQFF. CDR3 bases: TGTGCCAGCAGCCTCCTGGCGGGGGGGTCCCATGAGCAGTTCTTC.

This chain uses TRBV9 with TRBJ2-2; the match to TRBD2 covers 7 bases. Germline CDR1 and CDR2: SGDLS and YYNGEE. The CDR3 runs to 18 residues. Losses at the gene ends were 0 bases for V and 0 bases for J; bases not matched to a gene: 8. The CDR3 loop is CASSVEEGRGSNTGELFF. The CDR3 DNA is TGTGCCAGCAGCGTAGAGGAGGGGAGGGGCTCGAACACCGGGGAGCTGTTTTTT.

Here the CDR3 reads CASSRLAGTYEQYF. The CDR3 bases are TGTGCCAGCAGTCGATTAGCGGGGACCTACGAGCAGTACTTC. J is TRBJ2-7 and V is TRBV6-5, with TRBD2 matching over 8 bases. Germline trimming cut 5 bases from V and 2 bases from J; bases unmatched to any gene: 5. Germline CDR1 is MNHEY and CDR2 is SVGAGI. The CDR3 spans 14 residues.

The gene calls are TRBV5-1 and TRBJ1-2; perhaps TRBD1 as D (5 bases). From germline, CDR1 is SGHRS and CDR2 YFSETQ. V shed 1 base and J shed 6 bases, with 7 bases lying between them. This CDR3 has 12 amino acids. The CDR3 DNA is TGCGCCAGCAGCTTGTTAGGGGATGGCTACACCTTC. Its translation: CASSLLGDGYTF.

This clone was found a few times. The chain carries TRBV5-4 and TRBJ2-1, with D maybe TRBD1 (5 bases). Trimming took 2 bases from V and 9 from J, leaving 12 bases between them. The CDR3 is 13 amino acids. Germline V lookup: CDR1 SGHNT, CDR2 YYREEE (reference sequence). The CDR3 reads CASSLGGRVEQFF. The CDR3 coding sequence is TGTGCCAGCAGCTTAGGCGGCAGGGTTGAGCAGTTCTTC.

The chain couples TRBV5-1 to TRBJ1-1; 12 nucleotides agree with TRBD1. Germline-derived CDR1 and CDR2 are SGHRS and YFSETQ. Trimming took 2 bases from V and 7 from J; bases not matched to a gene: 6. The CDR3 runs to 15 residues. The CDR3 sequence is CASSFQGQGANEAFF. In nucleotides, the CDR3 is TGCGCCAGCAGCTTCCAGGGACAGGGGGCAAATGAAGCTTTCTTT.

This clone was counted once. The V call is TRBV6-6, the J call TRBJ1-2; 8 nucleotides match TRBD1. The germline CDR1 and CDR2 sequences are MNHNY and SVGAGI (reference sequence). The CDR3 consists of 16 residues. V lost 6 bases and J lost 8; bases outside the gene matches: 17. The CDR3 here is CASRGLDRADFGGYTF. CDR3 sequence (DNA): TGTGCCAGCAGGGGATTGGACAGGGCCGACTTTGGGGGCTACACCTTC.

The rearrangement uses TRBV11-3 and TRBJ2-1; 7 nucleotides agree with TRBD2. This CDR3 region has 14 residues. J was trimmed by 9 bases and V by 5 bases; bases with no gene match: 10. The germline gives CDR1 SGHNT, CDR2 YENEEA. Written as DNA, the CDR3 is TGTGCCAGCAGCCTAAGGTCCGGGGGGAGTGAGCAGTTCTTC. This encodes CASSLRSGGSEQFF.

This chain connects TRBV15 to TRBJ1-4; D possibly corresponds to TRBD1 (5 bases). The CDR3 length is 14 residues. V shed 0 bases and J shed 5 bases, with 7 bases lying between them. CDR1 and CDR2 from the germline V gene are LNHNV and YYDKDF (reference sequence). The CDR3 DNA reads TGTGCCACCAGCAGAGATCAGGGAAATGAAAAACTGTTTTTT. It is translated as CATSRDQGNEKLFF.

V and J are TRBV28 and TRBJ2-1; 11 nucleotides agree with TRBD2. Unmatched junction bases numbered 13, after V lost 6 bases and J lost 6 bases. This CDR3 has 17 residues. The V gene's germline CDR1 is MDHEN and CDR2 SYDVKM. DNA for the CDR3: TGTGCCAGCAGCACTCTTAGCGGGAGGGCTCGACGCAATGAGCAGTTCTTC. Protein product: CASSTLSGRARRNEQFF.

The gene calls are TRBV5-1 and TRBJ2-3; 16 bases are a match to TRBD2. Germline V gene data show CDR1 as SGHRS and CDR2 as YFSETQ. The CDR3 spans 19 residues. V trimming: 8 bases; J trimming: 1 base; junction bases outside the gene matches: 13. The CDR3 here is CASFETGTSGRVGTDTQYF. The CDR3, as DNA: TGCGCCAGTTTCGAAACCGGGACTAGCGGGAGGGTCGGCACAGATACGCAGTATTTT.

CDR3 region: CASYSGSSYEQYF. CDR3 bases: TGTGCCAGCTATAGCGGGAGCTCCTACGAGCAGTACTTC. The chain has TRBV5-6 and TRBJ2-7; 9 bases agree with TRBD2. The CDR3 length is 13 residues. V shed 7 bases, J shed 0 bases, and the junction held 2 bases outside the gene matches. Germline V gives CDR1 SGHDT, CDR2 YYEEEE.

The genes are TRBV7-8 and TRBJ2-7, with D possibly matching TRBD2 (6 bases). Trimming removed 4 bases from V and 3 bases from J, with 10 bases in between. Germline assignment: CDR1 SGHVS and CDR2 FQNEAQ. This CDR3 spans 13 amino acids. In nucleotides, the CDR3 is TGTGCCAGCAGCTGGGGAGGAGTCTACGAGCAGTACTTC. The encoded protein is CASSWGGVYEQYF.

This chain connects TRBV20-1 to TRBJ2-1; weak D call: TRBD2 (6 bases). Trimming removed 0 bases from V and 14 bases from J, with 11 bases in between. Germline CDR1 is DFQATT and CDR2 is SNEGSKA (reference sequence). This CDR3 is 11 amino acids long. CDR3 in DNA: TGCAGTGCTAGAGAGTTGCGGGGAGAGTTCTTC. Translating it yields CSARELRGEFF.

The rearrangement links TRBV5-1 to TRBJ2-2, with D perhaps TRBD1 (6 bases). This CDR3 has 17 amino acids. In germline, CDR1 is SGHRS, CDR2 YFSETQ. V was pared by 4 bases and J by 4 bases, with 20 bases between. The CDR3 reads CASSRQPGQLITGELFF. For the CDR3, the DNA is TGCGCCAGCAGCAGACAGCCGGGACAACTTATCACCGGGGAGCTGTTTTTT. Full variable domain (missing parts from reference TRBV5-1 and TRBJ2-2): KAGVTQTPRYLIKTRGQQVTLSCSPISGHRSVSWYQQTPGQGLQFLFEYFSETQRNKGNFPGRFSGRQFSNSRSEMNVSTLELGDSALYLCASSRQPGQLITGELFFGEGSRLTVL.

This clone appeared a single time. This rearrangement joins TRBV5-6 to TRBJ1-6, with D hard to call. V lost 4 bases and J 3 bases, leaving 11 bases between the germline ends. Germline lookup yields CDR1 SGHDT and CDR2 YYEEEE. This CDR3 is built from 15 residues. CDR3 protein: CASSRRGHYNSPLHF. The CDR3 nucleotides read TGTGCCAGCAGCCGACGGGGTCACTATAATTCACCCCTCCACTTT.